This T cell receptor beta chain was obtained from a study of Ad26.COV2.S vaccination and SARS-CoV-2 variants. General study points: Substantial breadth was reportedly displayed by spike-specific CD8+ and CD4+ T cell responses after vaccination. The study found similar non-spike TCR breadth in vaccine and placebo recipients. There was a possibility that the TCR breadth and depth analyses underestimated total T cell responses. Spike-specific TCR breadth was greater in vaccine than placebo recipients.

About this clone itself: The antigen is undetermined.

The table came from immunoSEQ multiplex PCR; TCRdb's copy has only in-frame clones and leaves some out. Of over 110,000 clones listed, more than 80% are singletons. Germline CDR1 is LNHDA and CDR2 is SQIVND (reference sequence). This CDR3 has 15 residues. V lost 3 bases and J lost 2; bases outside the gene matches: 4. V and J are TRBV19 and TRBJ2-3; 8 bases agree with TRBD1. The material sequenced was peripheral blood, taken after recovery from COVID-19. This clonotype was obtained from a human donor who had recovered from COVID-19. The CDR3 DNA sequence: TGTGCCAGTAGTATCCAGGGGGCTCCCACAGATACGCAGTATTTT. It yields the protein CASSIQGAPTDTQYF.